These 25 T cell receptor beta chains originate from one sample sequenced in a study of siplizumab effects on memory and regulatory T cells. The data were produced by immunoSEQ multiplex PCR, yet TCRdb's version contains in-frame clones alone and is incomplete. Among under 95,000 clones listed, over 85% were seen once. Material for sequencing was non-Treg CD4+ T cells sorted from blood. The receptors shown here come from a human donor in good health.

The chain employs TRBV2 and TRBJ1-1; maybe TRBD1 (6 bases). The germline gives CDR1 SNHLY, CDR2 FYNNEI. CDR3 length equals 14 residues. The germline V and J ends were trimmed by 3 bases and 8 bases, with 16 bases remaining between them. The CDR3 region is CASSDQPRRGEAFF. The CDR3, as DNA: TGTGCCAGCAGTGATCAACCGCGCAGGGGAGAAGCTTTCTTT.

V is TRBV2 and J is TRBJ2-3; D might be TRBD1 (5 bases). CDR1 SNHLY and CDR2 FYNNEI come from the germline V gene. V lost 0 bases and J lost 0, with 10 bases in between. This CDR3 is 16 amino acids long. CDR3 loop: CASSEAGRGSTDTQYF. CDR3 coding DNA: TGTGCCAGCAGTGAAGCGGGAAGGGGAAGCACAGATACGCAGTATTTT.

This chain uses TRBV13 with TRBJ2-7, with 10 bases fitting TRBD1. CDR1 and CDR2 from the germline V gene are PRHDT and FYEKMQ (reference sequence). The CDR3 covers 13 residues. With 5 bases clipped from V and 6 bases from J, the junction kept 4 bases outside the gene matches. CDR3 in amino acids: CASSTWTGGEQYF. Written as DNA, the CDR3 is TGTGCCAGCAGCACCTGGACAGGGGGCGAGCAGTACTTC.

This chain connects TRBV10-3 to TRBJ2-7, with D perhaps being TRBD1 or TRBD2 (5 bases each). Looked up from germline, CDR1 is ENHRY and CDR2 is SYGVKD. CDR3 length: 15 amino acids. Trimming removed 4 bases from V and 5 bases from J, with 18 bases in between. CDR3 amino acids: CAISGFVSGTNEQYF. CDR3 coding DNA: TGTGCCATCAGTGGGTTCGTATCCGGGACCAACGAGCAGTACTTC.

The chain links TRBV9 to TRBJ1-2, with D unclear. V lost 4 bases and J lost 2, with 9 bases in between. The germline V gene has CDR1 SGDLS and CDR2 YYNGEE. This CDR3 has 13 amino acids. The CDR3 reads CASSLDSNYGYTF. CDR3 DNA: TGTGCCAGCAGCCTTGACTCAAACTATGGCTACACCTTC.

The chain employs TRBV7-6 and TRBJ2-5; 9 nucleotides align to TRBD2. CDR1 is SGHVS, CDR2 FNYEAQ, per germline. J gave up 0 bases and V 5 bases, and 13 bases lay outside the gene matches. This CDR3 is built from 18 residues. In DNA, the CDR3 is TGTGCCAGCAGCCCCGGGCTGGTAGCGGGAGTCTACCAAGAGACCCAGTACTTC. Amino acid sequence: CASSPGLVAGVYQETQYF.

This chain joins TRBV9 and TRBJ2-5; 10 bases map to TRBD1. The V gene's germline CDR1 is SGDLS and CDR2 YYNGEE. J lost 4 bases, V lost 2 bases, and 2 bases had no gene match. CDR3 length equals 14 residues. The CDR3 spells CASSVDRGLETQYF. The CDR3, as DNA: TGTGCCAGCAGCGTGGACAGGGGGTTAGAGACCCAGTACTTC.

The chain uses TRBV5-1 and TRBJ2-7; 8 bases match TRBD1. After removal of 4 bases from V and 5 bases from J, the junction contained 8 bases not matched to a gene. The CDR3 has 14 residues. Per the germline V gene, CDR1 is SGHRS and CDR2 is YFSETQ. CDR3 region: CASSPPGGGDEQYF. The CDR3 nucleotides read TGCGCCAGCAGCCCGCCAGGGGGCGGAGACGAGCAGTACTTC.

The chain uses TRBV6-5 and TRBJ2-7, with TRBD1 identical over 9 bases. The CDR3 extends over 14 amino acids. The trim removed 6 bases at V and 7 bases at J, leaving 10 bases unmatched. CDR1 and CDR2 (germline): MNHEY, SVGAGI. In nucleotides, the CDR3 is TGTGCCAGCAGGAATCCCGGGACAGGGTCTGAGCAGTACTTC. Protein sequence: CASRNPGTGSEQYF.

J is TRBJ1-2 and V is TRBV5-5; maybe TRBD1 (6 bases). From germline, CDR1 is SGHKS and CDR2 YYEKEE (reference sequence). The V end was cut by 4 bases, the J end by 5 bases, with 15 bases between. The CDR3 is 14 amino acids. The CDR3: CASSSTGGQYGYTF. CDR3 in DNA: TGTGCCAGCAGCAGCACAGGCGGACAGTATGGCTACACCTTC.

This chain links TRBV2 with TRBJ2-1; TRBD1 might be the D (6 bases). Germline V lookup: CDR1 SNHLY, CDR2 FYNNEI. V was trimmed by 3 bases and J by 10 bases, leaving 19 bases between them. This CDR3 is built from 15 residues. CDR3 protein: CASSETPIPDREQFF. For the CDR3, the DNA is TGTGCCAGCAGTGAGACGCCGATCCCCGACAGGGAGCAGTTCTTC.

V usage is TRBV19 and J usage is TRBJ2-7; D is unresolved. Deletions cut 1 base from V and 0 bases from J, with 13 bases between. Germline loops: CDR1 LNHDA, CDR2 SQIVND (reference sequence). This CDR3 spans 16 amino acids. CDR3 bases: TGTGCCAGTAGTATAGTGAGAGGTCCCAGCTCCTACGAGCAGTACTTC. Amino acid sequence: CASSIVRGPSSYEQYF.

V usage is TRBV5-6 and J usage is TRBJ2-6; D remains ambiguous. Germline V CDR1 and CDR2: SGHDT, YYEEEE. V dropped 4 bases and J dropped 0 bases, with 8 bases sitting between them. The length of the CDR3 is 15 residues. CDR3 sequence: CASSSRRSGANVLTF. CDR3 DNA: TGTGCCAGCAGCAGTCGACGCTCTGGGGCCAACGTCCTGACTTTC.

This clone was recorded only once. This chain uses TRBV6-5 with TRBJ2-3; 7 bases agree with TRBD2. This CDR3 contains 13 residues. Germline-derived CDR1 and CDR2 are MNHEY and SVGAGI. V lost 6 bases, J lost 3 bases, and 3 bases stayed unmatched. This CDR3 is CASRGRGTDTQYF. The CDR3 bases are TGTGCCAGCAGGGGGCGGGGGACAGATACGCAGTATTTT.

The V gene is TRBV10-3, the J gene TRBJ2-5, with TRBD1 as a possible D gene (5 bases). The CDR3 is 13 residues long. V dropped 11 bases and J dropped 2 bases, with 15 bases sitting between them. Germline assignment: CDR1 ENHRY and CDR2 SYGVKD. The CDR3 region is CAACSRTQETQYF. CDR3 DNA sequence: TGTGCCGCCTGCTCCCGGACACAAGAGACCCAGTACTTC.

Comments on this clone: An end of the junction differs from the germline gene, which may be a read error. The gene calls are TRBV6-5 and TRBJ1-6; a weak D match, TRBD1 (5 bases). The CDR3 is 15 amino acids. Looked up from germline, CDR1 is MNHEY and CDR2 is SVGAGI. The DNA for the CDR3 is TGTGCCTGCAGAAGAGGGGCAACCTATAATTCACCCCTCCACTTT. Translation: CACRRGATYNSPLHF.

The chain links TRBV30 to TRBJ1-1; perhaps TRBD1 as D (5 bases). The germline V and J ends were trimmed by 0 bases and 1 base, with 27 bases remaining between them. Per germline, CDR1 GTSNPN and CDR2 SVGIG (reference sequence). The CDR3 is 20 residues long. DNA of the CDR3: TGTGCCTGGAGTGTAACGGGACGAGGTTCCCGGAATTGGTCGAACACTGAAGCTTTCTTT. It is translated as CAWSVTGRGSRNWSNTEAFF.

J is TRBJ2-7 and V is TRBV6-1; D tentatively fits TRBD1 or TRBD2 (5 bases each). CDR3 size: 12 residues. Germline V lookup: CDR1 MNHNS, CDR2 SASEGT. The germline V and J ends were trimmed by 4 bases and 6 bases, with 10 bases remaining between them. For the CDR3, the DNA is TGTGCCAGCAGTGTGGGGGTAACCGAGCAGTACTTC. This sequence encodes CASSVGVTEQYF.

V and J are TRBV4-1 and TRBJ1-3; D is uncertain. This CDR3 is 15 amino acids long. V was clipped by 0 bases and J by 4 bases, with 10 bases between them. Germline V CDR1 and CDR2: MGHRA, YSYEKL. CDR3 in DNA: TGCGCCAGCAGCCAAGATCCGGTTTCGGGAAACACCATATATTTT. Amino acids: CASSQDPVSGNTIYF.

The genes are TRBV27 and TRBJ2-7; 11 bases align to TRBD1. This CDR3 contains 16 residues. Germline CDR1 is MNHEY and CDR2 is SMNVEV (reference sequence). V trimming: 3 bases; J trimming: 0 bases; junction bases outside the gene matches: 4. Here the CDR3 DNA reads TGTGCCAGCAGTTTCGGGACAGGGGGTTTCTCCTACGAGCAGTACTTC. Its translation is CASSFGTGGFSYEQYF.

CDR3 in DNA: TGTGCCAGCAGTGGGACTAGCGGGGGCACAGATACGCAGTATTTT. Its protein product is CASSGTSGGTDTQYF. The chain carries TRBV27 and TRBJ2-3, with 13 bases lining up with TRBD2. The junction had 0 bases not matched to a gene; V was cut back by 5 bases and J by 1 base. The CDR3 totals 15 residues. CDR1 MNHEY and CDR2 SMNVEV come from the germline V gene (reference sequence).

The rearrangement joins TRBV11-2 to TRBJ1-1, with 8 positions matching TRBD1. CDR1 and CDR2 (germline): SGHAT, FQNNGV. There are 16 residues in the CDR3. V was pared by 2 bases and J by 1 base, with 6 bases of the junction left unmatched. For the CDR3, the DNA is TGTGCCAGCAGCTTATCCTGGGACAGGTCGAACACTGAAGCTTTCTTT. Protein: CASSLSWDRSNTEAFF.

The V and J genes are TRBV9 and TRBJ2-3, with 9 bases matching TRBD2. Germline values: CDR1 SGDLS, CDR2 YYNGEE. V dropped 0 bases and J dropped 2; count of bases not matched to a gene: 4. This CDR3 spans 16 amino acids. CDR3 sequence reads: CASSVEAGGPTDTQYF. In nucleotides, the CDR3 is TGTGCCAGCAGCGTAGAAGCGGGAGGCCCCACAGATACGCAGTATTTT.

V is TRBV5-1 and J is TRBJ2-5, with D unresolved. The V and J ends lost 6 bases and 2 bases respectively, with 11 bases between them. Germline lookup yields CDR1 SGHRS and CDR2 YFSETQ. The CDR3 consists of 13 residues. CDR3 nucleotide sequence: TGCGCCAGCAACACAGACCTGCAAGAGACCCAGTACTTC. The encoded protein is CASNTDLQETQYF. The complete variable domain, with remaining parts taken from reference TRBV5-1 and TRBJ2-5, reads KAGVTQTPRYLIKTRGQQVTLSCSPISGHRSVSWYQQTPGQGLQFLFEYFSETQRNKGNFPGRFSGRQFSNSRSEMNVSTLELGDSALYLCASNTDLQETQYFGPGTRLLVL.

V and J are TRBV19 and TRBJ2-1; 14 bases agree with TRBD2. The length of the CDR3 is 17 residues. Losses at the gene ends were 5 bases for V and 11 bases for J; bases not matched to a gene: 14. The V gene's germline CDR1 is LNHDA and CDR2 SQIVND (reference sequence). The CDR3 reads CASSHQRLAGGGLKQFF. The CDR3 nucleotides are TGTGCCAGTAGTCACCAACGACTAGCGGGAGGGGGTTTGAAGCAGTTCTTC.